A single sample is the source of the 17 T cell receptor beta chains below, sequenced in a study of long-term antiretroviral therapy in people with HIV. Survey-level immunoSEQ v3.0 assays were run. Generated by immunoSEQ multiplex PCR, the TCRdb table keeps only in-frame clones and is missing some. The sample yields about 16,000 clones, around 73% seen once. The sample consisted of unsorted PBMCs, taken more than 3.1 years after starting antiretroviral therapy. Receptors originate from a woman aged 40 to 55 with HIV.

The V and J genes are TRBV4-3 and TRBJ2-3; 9 bases align to TRBD2. The CDR3 consists of 16 residues. The germline gives CDR1 LGHNA, CDR2 YSLEER. With 0 bases clipped from V and 14 bases from J, the junction kept 15 bases outside the gene matches. This chain's CDR3 is CASSQDSGSGGLRSYF. CDR3 DNA sequence: TGCGCCAGCAGCCAAGATAGTGGTAGCGGGGGCTTGAGGTCGTATTTT.

The rearrangement links TRBV5-1 to TRBJ1-4; possible D gene TRBD1, 5 bases. V was shortened by 1 base and J by 5 bases, with 12 bases between the two germline ends. The germline CDR1 and CDR2 sequences are SGHRS and YFSETQ. The CDR3 runs to 15 residues. Here the CDR3 DNA reads TGCGCCAGCAGCTTGTATGGGGGAGGGAATGAAAAACTGTTTTTT. It codes for CASSLYGGGNEKLFF. The variable domain in full, completed from reference TRBV5-1 and TRBJ1-4, reads KAGVTQTPRYLIKTRGQQVTLSCSPISGHRSVSWYQQTPGQGLQFLFEYFSETQRNKGNFPGRFSGRQFSNSRSEMNVSTLELGDSALYLCASSLYGGGNEKLFFGSGTQLSVL.

V gene TRBV10-3 combines with J gene TRBJ1-1; 8 nucleotides align to TRBD1. In germline, CDR1 is ENHRY, CDR2 SYGVKD. The CDR3 sequence is 14 residues long. V was pared by 3 bases and J by 6 bases, with 6 bases of the junction left unmatched. For the CDR3, the DNA is TGTGCCATCAGTGAAGGGGACAGGACCTCTGAAGCTTTCTTT. Protein product: CAISEGDRTSEAFF.

In DNA form, the CDR3 reads TGTGCCTGGAGGTGGGGCAAAACAAGGAGGGGAAACACCATATATTTT. This encodes CAWRWGKTRRGNTIYF. The rearrangement links TRBV30 to TRBJ1-3; D is possibly TRBD1 (5 bases). Germline CDR1 is GTSNPN and CDR2 is SVGIG (reference sequence). This CDR3 contains 16 residues. The V gene lost 3 bases and the J gene lost 4 bases, with 19 bases spanning the gap.

The chain joins TRBV7-2 to TRBJ1-2, with 8 bases matching TRBD1. From germline, CDR1 is SGHTA and CDR2 FQGNSA. CDR3 length: 15 residues. V trimming: 2 bases; J trimming: 6 bases; junction bases outside the gene matches: 8. CDR3 sequence reads: CASSLQRTGTNGYTF. Here the CDR3 DNA reads TGTGCCAGCAGCTTACAGAGGACAGGGACAAATGGCTACACCTTC.

This clone was observed a few times. The chain has TRBV7-9 and TRBJ1-1, with TRBD1 matching 8 bases. There are 17 residues in the CDR3. The V and J ends lost 1 base and 1 base, in that order; junction bases with no gene match: 8. Germline CDR1 is SEHNR and CDR2 is FQNEAQ (reference sequence). The CDR3 DNA follows: TGTGCCAGCAGCTTAGGAGGGACAGGTCAGAAGAACACTGAAGCTTTCTTT. Its translation is CASSLGGTGQKNTEAFF.

In its sample, this clone was seen once. The CDR3, as DNA: TGTGCCAGCAGGGGACAGGGGCCTAGCAATCAGCCCCAGCATTTT. Encoded protein: CASRGQGPSNQPQHF. The J gene is TRBJ1-5, the V gene TRBV6-5; TRBD1 aligns across 10 bases. Germline CDR1 and CDR2: MNHEY and SVGAGI. This CDR3 is 15 amino acids long. V dropped 6 bases and J dropped 0; count of bases not matched to a gene: 2.

The table lists this clone with a count of one. The rearrangement uses TRBV10-3 and TRBJ2-1; 10 bases are shared with TRBD2. The CDR3 loop spans 16 amino acids. The germline CDR1 and CDR2 sequences are ENHRY and SYGVKD. J was trimmed by 5 bases and V by 0 bases; bases with no gene match: 4. This CDR3 reads CAISESTSGRDNEQFF. The CDR3 region has the DNA TGTGCCATCAGTGAGTCGACTAGCGGGCGGGACAATGAGCAGTTCTTC.

The genes are TRBV29-1 and TRBJ2-3; tentatively, D is TRBD2 (5 bases). The CDR3 spans 13 residues. The germline CDR1 and CDR2 sequences are SQVTM and ANQGSEA. The germline V and J ends were trimmed by 7 bases and 1 base, with 12 bases remaining between them. In DNA, the CDR3 is TGCAGCGCCCCGCCCGGGGGCACAGATACGCAGTATTTT. This codes for CSAPPGGTDTQYF.

The chain has TRBV7-2 and TRBJ2-3, with D possibly TRBD2 on 6 matching bases. The CDR3 runs to 16 residues. The V end lost 2 bases, the J end lost 0 bases, and 12 bases lay between the germline ends. Germline CDR1 is SGHTA and CDR2 is FQGNSA. The CDR3 spells CASSLRLGGSTDTQYF. As DNA, the CDR3 is TGTGCCAGCAGCTTAAGACTAGGTGGGAGCACAGATACGCAGTATTTT.

The genes are TRBV5-1 and TRBJ2-5; TRBD1 matches at 7 bases. Trimming cost V 2 bases and J 0 bases; bases outside gene matches: 7. Germline values: CDR1 SGHRS, CDR2 YFSETQ. The CDR3 consists of 16 residues. CDR3: CASSLGQVPYQETQYF. CDR3 coding DNA: TGCGCCAGCAGCTTAGGACAGGTTCCGTACCAAGAGACCCAGTACTTC.

This clone has only a few counts. The gene calls are TRBV10-3 and TRBJ2-2; 12 positions agree with TRBD1. Germline V gene lookup returns CDR1 ENHRY and CDR2 SYGVKD. The CDR3 length is 14 residues. J gave up 6 bases and V 10 bases, and 6 bases lay outside the gene matches. CDR3 amino acids: CATLGQGAPGELFF. As DNA, the CDR3 is TGTGCCACCCTGGGACAGGGGGCGCCCGGGGAGCTGTTTTTT.

This rearrangement joins TRBV5-4 to TRBJ1-1; D perhaps matches TRBD1 (5 bases). Germline V gene lookup returns CDR1 SGHNT and CDR2 YYREEE (reference sequence). This CDR3 is built from 13 residues. V lost 5 bases, J lost 4 bases, and 12 bases lay in between. The CDR3 nucleotides are TGTGCCAGCAGACCCGACAGTCTCACTGAAGCTTTCTTT. Its translation: CASRPDSLTEAFF.

V and J are TRBV6-5 and TRBJ2-5; tentatively, D is TRBD2 (7 bases). The CDR3 loop spans 15 amino acids. V lost 6 bases and J lost 5, with 19 bases in between. From germline, CDR1 is MNHEY and CDR2 SVGAGI. The CDR3 DNA follows: TGTGCCAGCAGGACATCCGGGGGGCCTTCGGAGACCCAGTACTTC. Residues: CASRTSGGPSETQYF.

The chain employs TRBV30 and TRBJ1-2; 11 nucleotides agree with TRBD1. With 4 bases clipped from V and 0 bases from J, the junction kept 10 bases outside the gene matches. This CDR3 has 17 amino acids. Germline CDR1 reads GTSNPN; CDR2 reads SVGIG (reference sequence). This CDR3 reads CAWTTKGGQGANYGYTF. The DNA of the CDR3 is TGTGCCTGGACCACTAAAGGGGGACAGGGGGCTAACTATGGCTACACCTTC. Based on the CDR3 plus reference TRBV30 and TRBJ1-2, the full variable domain is SQTIHQWPATLVQPVGSPLSLECTVEGTSNPNLYWYRQAAGRGLQLLFYSVGIGQISSEVPQNLSASRPQDRQFILSSKKLLLSDSGFYLCAWTTKGGQGANYGYTFGSGTRLTVV.

The V and J genes are TRBV5-8 and TRBJ1-1, with TRBD1 matching over 7 bases. This CDR3 region has 14 residues. Germline V gene lookup returns CDR1 SGHTS and CDR2 YDEGEE. V dropped 3 bases and J dropped 4; count of bases not matched to a gene: 6. The CDR3 DNA reads TGTGCCAGCAGCTACAGGGGTCACGGCACTGAAGCTTTCTTT. Protein product: CASSYRGHGTEAFF.

CDR3 sequence reads: CASSIGDGTAEVYGYTF. The CDR3 DNA is TGTGCCAGTAGTATAGGGGATGGGACGGCAGAAGTCTATGGCTACACCTTC. This chain joins TRBV19 and TRBJ1-2, with D perhaps matching TRBD1 (5 bases). The CDR3 has 17 amino acids. V lost 1 base and J 4 bases, leaving 19 bases between the germline ends. Germline V gives CDR1 LNHDA, CDR2 SQIVND (reference sequence).